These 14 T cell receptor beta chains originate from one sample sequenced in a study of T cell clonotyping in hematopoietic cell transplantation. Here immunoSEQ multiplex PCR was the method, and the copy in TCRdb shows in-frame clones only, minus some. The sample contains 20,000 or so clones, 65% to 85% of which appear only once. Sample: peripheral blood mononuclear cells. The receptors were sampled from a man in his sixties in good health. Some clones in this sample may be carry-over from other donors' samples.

DNA for the CDR3: TGCGCCAGCAGCCACGAGCCACTCGGCGGGGCTAGCGGCTACGAGCAGTACTTC. This gives the protein CASSHEPLGGASGYEQYF. The J gene is TRBJ2-5, the V gene TRBV4-3, with 7 bases that match TRBD2. The J call is uncertain, as TRBJ2-7 better fits the DNA end. CDR1 is LGHNA and CDR2 is YSLEER in the germline V gene. The CDR3 consists of 18 residues.

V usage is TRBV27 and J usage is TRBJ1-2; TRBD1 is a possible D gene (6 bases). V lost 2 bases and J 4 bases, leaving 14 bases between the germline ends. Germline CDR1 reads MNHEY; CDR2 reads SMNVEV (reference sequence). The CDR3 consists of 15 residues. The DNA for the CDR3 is TGTGCCAGCAGTTTAGGGCAGGGGAGAGGCTATGGCTACACCTTC. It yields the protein CASSLGQGRGYGYTF.

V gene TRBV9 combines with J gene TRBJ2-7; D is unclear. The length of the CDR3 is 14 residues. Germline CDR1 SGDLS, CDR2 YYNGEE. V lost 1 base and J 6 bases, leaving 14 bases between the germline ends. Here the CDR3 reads CASSVIPQPLEQYF. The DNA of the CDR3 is TGTGCCAGCAGCGTAATACCCCAACCACTCGAGCAGTACTTC.

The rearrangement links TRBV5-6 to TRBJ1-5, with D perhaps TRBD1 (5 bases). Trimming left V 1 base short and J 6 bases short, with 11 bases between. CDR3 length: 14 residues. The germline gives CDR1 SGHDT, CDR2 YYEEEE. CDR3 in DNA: TGTGCCAGCAGCTTGTACGGGGCAGGTCAGCCCCAGCATTTT. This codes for CASSLYGAGQPQHF.

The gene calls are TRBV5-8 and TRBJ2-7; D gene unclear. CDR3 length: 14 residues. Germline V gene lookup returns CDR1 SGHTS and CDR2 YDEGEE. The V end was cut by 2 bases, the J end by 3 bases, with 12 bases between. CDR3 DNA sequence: TGTGCCAGCAGCTTCCCTAAATCACGCTACGAGCAGTACTTC. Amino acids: CASSFPKSRYEQYF.

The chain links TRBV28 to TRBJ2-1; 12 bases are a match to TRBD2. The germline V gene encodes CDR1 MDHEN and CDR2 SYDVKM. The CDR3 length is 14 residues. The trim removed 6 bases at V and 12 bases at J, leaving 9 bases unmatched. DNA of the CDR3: TGTGCCAGCAGCTACTCTAGCGGGGGGGGCTCGCAGTTCTTC. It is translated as CASSYSSGGGSQFF.

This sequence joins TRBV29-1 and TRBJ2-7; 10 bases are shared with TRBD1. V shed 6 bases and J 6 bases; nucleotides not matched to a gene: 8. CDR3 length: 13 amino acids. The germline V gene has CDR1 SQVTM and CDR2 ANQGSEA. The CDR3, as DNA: TGCAGCGTGACAGGGACAGGGGTAGGCGAGCAGTACTTC. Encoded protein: CSVTGTGVGEQYF.

CDR3 DNA sequence: TGTGCCAGCAGCGTAGGGACTAGCGGCCAAGAGACCCAGTACTTC. This sequence encodes CASSVGTSGQETQYF. The genes are TRBV9 and TRBJ2-5; 10 bases map to TRBD2. This CDR3 spans 15 amino acids. V lost 0 bases, J lost 1 base, and 0 bases stayed unmatched. Looked up from germline, CDR1 is SGDLS and CDR2 is YYNGEE.

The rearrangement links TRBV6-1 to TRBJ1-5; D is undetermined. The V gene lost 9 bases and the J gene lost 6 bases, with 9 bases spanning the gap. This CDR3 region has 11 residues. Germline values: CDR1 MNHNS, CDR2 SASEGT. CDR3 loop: CASAAFQPQHF. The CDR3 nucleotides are TGTGCCAGTGCTGCGTTTCAGCCCCAGCATTTT.

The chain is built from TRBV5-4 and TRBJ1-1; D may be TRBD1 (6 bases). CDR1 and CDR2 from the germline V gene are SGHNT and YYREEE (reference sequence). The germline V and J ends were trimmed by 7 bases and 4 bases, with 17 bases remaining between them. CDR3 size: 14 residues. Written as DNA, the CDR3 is TGTGCCAGCCGACAACAGGGCGCCCCCACTGAAGCTTTCTTT. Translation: CASRQQGAPTEAFF.

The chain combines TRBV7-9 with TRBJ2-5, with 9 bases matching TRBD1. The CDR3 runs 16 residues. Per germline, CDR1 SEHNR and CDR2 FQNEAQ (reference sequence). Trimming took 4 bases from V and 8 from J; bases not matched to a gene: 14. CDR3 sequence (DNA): TGTGCCAGCAGCTCGTCAGCGGGACAGGGCATGGAAACCCAGTACTTC. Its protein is CASSSSAGQGMETQYF.

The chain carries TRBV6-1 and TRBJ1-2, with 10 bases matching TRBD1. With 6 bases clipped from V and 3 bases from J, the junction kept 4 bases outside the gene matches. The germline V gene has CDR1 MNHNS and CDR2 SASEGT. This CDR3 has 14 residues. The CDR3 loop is CASRPGTGDYGYTF. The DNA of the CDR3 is TGTGCCAGCAGACCCGGGACAGGGGACTATGGCTACACCTTC.

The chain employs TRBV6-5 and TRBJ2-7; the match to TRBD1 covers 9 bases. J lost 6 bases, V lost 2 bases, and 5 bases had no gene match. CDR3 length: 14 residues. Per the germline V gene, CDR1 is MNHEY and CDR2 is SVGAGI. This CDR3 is CASSYTTGGGEQYF. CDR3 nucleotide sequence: TGTGCCAGCAGTTACACTACAGGGGGCGGCGAGCAGTACTTC.

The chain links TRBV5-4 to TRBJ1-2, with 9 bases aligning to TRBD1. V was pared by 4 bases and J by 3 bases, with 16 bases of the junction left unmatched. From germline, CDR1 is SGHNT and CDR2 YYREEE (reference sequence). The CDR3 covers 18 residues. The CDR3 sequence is CASSQTRDREALDYGYTF. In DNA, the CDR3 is TGTGCCAGCAGCCAAACGAGGGACAGGGAAGCTTTGGACTATGGCTACACCTTC.